The rows below give T cell receptor beta chains drawn from one sample of a study of T-cell memory formation after mild COVID-19. TCRdb reprocessed the 5' RACE reads with MiXCR, giving one entry per CDR3 protein. There are about 560,000 distinct CDR3 sequences in the sample; roughly 18% occur only once, and about 12% lies in the top ten. Material: PBMCs or a T cell subset sorted from them (not recorded which). The receptors originated from an adult woman who had mild COVID-19 (a few samples of this study predate the infection). Cell type and time point are not known. CDR3s include the opening cysteine and the closing phenylalanine or tryptophan. A D gene is named only where the DNA matches it firmly. Only some rows state a clone size, as once, few, many or a class for expanded clones.

>TRBJ2-7|TRBD2|TRBV20-1|few
TGCAGTGCTAGAGCACCGGGACTAGCGGTGCAGTACTTC
CSARAPGLAVQYF
>TRBJ1-1|TRBD1|TRBV5-1|many
TGTGCCAGCAGCGTGGGACAGACAAACACTGAAGCTTTCTTT
CASSVGQTNTEAFF
>TRBJ2-7|.|TRBV3-1|.
TGTGCCAGCAGCCGAGGACTCGCGGGGCCCTACGAGCAGTACTTC
CASSRGLAGPYEQYF
>TRBJ1-5|TRBD1|TRBV6-2/TRBV6-3|few
TGTGCCAGCAGCTCTCCAACCGTCCGGGACAGGGGGCTCGGCCAGCCCCAGCATTTT
CASSSPTVRDRGLGQPQHF
>TRBJ1-1|TRBD1|TRBV11-2|few
TGTGCCAGCAGCGAAGGACAGGGGGCGCGACGAGGCTTGTACACTGAAGCTTTCTTT
CASSEGQGARRGLYTEAFF
>TRBJ2-4|.|TRBV6-2/TRBV6-3|few
TGTGCCAGCAGCCCGTGGGGGGAGCGTATCGCCAAAAACATTCAGTACTTC
CASSPWGERIAKNIQYF
>TRBJ1-2|.|TRBV4-1|.
TGCGCCAGCAGCCAAGTGACAGGAGGCGATGGCTACACCTTC
CASSQVTGGDGYTF
>TRBJ2-7|TRBD1|TRBV27|once
TGTGCCAGCGGACAGGGAATCTCCTACGAGCAGTACTTC
CASGQGISYEQYF
>TRBJ1-1|.|TRBV5-1|.
TGCGCCAGCAGCTTGGGGCAGCTCCTTTCCGAAGCTTTCTTT
CASSLGQLLSEAFF
>TRBJ1-5|TRBD1|TRBV6-1|few
TGTGCCAGCAGTGAGGGACAGGGGTATCAGCCCCAGCATTTT
CASSEGQGYQPQHF
>TRBJ1-3|.|TRBV10-3|.
TGTGCCATCAGGCCTACAGGCCCCTCTGGAAACACCATATATTTT
CAIRPTGPSGNTIYF
>TRBJ2-1|TRBD2|TRBV24-1|few
TGTGCCACCGGGGGGGTGACCTCCTACAATGAGCAGTTCTTC
CATGGVTSYNEQFF
>TRBJ1-5|TRBD1|TRBV7-2|.
TGTGCCAGCAGCACGGGACAGGGCTTTAATCAGCCCCAGCATTTT
CASSTGQGFNQPQHF